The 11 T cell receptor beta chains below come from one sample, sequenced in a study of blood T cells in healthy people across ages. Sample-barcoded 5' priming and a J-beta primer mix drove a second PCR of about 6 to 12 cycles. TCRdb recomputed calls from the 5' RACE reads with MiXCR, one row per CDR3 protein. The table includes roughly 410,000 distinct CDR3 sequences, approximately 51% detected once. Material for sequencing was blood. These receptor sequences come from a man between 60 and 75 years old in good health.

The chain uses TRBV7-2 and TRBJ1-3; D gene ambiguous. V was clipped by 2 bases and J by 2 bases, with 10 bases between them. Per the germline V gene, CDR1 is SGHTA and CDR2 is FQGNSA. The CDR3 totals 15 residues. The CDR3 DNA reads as TGTGCCAGCAGCTTACTCCGGAACCCTGGAAACACCATATATTTT. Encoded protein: CASSLLRNPGNTIYF.

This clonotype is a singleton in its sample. The CDR3 DNA sequence: TGTGCCTGCATGCCGCAGGGGGCCGCCTACGAGCAGTACTTC. Amino acids: CACMPQGAAYEQYF. This chain uses TRBV30 with TRBJ2-5, with 8 positions matching TRBD1. Gene TRBJ2-7 matches the end of the DNA better, so the J call may be wrong. Per the germline V gene, CDR1 is GTSNPN and CDR2 is SVGIG (reference sequence). The CDR3 covers 14 residues.

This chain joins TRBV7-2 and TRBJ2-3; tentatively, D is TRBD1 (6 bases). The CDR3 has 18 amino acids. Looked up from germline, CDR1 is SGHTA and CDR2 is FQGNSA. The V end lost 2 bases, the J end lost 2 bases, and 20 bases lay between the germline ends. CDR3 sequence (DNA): TGTGCCAGCAGCTTATATCTCCCAGGACAGCATAACACAGATACGCAGTATTTT. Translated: CASSLYLPGQHNTDTQYF.

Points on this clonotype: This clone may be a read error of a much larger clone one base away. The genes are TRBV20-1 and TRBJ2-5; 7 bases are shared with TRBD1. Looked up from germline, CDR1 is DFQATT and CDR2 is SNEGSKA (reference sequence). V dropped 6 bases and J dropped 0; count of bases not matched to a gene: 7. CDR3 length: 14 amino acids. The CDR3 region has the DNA TGCAGTGCGTCAGGGGGAGAGTACCAAGAGACCCAGTACTTC. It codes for CSASGGEYQETQYF.

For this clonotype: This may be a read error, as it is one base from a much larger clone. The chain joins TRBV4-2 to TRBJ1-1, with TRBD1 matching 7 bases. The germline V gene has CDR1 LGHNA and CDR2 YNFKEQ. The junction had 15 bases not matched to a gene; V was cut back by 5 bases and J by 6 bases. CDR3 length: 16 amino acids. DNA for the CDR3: TGTGCCAGCAGCACTAACGACAGGGCTAGAAACGCTGAAGCTTTCTTT. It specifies CASSTNDRARNAEAFF.

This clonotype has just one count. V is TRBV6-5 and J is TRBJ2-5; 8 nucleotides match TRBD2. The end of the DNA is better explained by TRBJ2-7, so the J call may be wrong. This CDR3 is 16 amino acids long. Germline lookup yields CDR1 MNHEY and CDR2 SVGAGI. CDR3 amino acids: CASNAGLALSGYEQYF. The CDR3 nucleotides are TGTGCCAGCAACGCCGGACTAGCCCTTAGCGGATACGAGCAGTACTTC.

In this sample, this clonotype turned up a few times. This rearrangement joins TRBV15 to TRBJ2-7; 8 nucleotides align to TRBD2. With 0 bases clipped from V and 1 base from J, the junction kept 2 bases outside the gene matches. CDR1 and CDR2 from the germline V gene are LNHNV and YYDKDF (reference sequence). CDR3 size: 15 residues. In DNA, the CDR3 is TGTGCCACCAGCAGAGATACTAGCGGATCCTACGAGCAGTACTTC. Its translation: CATSRDTSGSYEQYF.

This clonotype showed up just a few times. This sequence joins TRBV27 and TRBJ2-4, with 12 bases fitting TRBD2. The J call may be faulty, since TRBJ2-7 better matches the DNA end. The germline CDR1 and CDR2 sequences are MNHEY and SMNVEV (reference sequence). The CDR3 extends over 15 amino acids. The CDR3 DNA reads TGTGCCAGCAGGTCACTAGCGGGGGGCACCTACGAGCAGTACTTC. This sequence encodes CASRSLAGGTYEQYF.

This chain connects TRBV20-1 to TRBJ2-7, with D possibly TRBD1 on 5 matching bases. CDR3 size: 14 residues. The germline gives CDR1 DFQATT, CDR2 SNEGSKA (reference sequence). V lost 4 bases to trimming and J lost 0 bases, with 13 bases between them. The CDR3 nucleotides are TGCAGTGCTACCTCGGACACCAACTCCTACGAGCAGTACTTC. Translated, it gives CSATSDTNSYEQYF.

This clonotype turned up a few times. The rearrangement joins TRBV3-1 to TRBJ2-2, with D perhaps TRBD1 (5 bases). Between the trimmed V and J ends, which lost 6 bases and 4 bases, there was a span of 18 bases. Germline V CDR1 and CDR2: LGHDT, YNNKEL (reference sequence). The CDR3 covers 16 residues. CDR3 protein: CASSPTQLRGTGELFF. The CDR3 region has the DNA TGTGCCAGCAGTCCGACCCAGCTTAGGGGCACCGGGGAGCTGTTTTTT.

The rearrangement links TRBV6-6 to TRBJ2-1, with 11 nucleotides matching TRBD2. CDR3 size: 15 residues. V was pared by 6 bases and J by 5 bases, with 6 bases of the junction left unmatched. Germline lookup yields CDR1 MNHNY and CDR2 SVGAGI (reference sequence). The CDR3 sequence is CASRIAGGVNNEQFF. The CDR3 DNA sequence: TGTGCCAGCAGAATAGCGGGAGGGGTCAACAATGAGCAGTTCTTC.